This TCR beta chain was recorded in a study of siplizumab effects on memory and regulatory T cells. Study conclusions and caveats: Under siplizumab, an average roughly 69% of mappable alloreactive CD4+ clones were Treg-derived, compared with over 25% in controls.

The germline CDR1 and CDR2 sequences are MNHNY and SVGAGI (reference sequence). Between the trimmed V and J ends, which lost 1 base and 8 bases, there was a span of 9 bases. This CDR3 contains 14 residues. To note about this clone: Its specificity is not known.

Method: immunoSEQ multiplex PCR; TCRdb's copy keeps in-frame clones and lacks some. The sample has 98,000 or so clones, over 90% seen once. The sequencing input was Tregs sorted from blood. The chain carries TRBV6-6 and TRBJ1-6; D unresolved. The TCR originated in a human donor in good health. The CDR3 loop reads CASSYLNRDSPLHF. DNA for the CDR3: TGTGCCAGCAGTTACTTGAACCGGGATTCACCCCTCCACTTT.